These 5 T cell receptor beta chains came from one sample sequenced in a study of cytomegalovirus exposure and HLA in healthy donors. Primers: 60 Vbeta forward and 13 Jbeta reverse. The table came from immunoSEQ multiplex PCR; TCRdb's copy has only in-frame clones and leaves some out. The table lists approximately 90,000 clones, roughly 80% of them singletons. Sequencing was done on a sample of PBMCs. The source of these receptors is a man between 25 and 39 years old in good health and CMV-seronegative.

This clone occurred a few times. This rearrangement joins TRBV6-5 to TRBJ2-7; D may be TRBD2 (6 bases). This CDR3 comprises 12 residues. V was shortened by 7 bases and J by 6 bases, with 13 bases between the two germline ends. CDR1 and CDR2 from the germline V gene are MNHEY and SVGAGI. The CDR3 is CASMTRSLEQYF. CDR3 DNA: TGTGCCAGCATGACTAGATCCCTCGAGCAGTACTTC.

The chain employs TRBV4-2 and TRBJ2-3; TRBD2 aligns across 14 bases. Germline V gene sequence: CDR1 LGHNA, CDR2 YNFKEQ. This CDR3 region has 16 residues. V gave up 1 base and J gave up 4 bases; unmatched junction bases: 1. The CDR3 is CASSQGLAGGPDTQYF. The CDR3 nucleotides are TGTGCCAGCAGCCAAGGACTAGCGGGGGGGCCAGATACGCAGTATTTT.

The chain recombines TRBV5-6 with TRBJ2-3; the D is unclear. CDR3 size: 16 residues. CDR1 SGHDT and CDR2 YYEEEE come from the germline V gene. Trimming stripped 0 bases from V and 0 bases from J, with 11 bases between. The CDR3 loop reads CASSLGARSSTDTQYF. The DNA for the CDR3 is TGTGCCAGCAGCTTGGGAGCGAGATCTAGCACAGATACGCAGTATTTT. Together with reference TRBV5-6 and TRBJ2-3, the CDR3 gives the full variable domain: DAGVTQSPTHLIKTRGQQVTLRCSPKSGHDTVSWYQQALGQGPQFIFQYYEEEERQRGNFPDRFSGHQFPNYSSELNVNALLLGDSALYLCASSLGARSSTDTQYFGPGTRLTVL.

The CDR3 is CASSQSYADAYNEQFF. Written as DNA, the CDR3 is TGTGCCAGCAGCCAAAGTTATGCGGATGCCTACAATGAGCAGTTCTTC. The J gene is TRBJ2-1, the V gene TRBV14; no definite D call. V was pared by 2 bases and J by 2 bases, with 13 bases between. Germline CDR1 SGHDN, CDR2 FVKESK. This CDR3 spans 16 amino acids.

This rearrangement joins TRBV7-2 to TRBJ1-2, with 8 nucleotides matching TRBD1. This CDR3 spans 15 amino acids. The trim removed 5 bases at V and 3 bases at J, leaving 8 bases unmatched. The germline gives CDR1 SGHTA, CDR2 FQGNSA. DNA of the CDR3: TGTGCCAGCAGCGTTAGGCAGGGGGCAGACTATGGCTACACCTTC. Its translation: CASSVRQGADYGYTF.